Shown below are 30 T cell receptor beta chains from a single sample sequenced in a study of T cell responses to AZD1222 COVID-19 vaccine. Data came from immunoSEQ multiplex PCR; TCRdb stores just in-frame clones and leaves some out. Of about 120,000 clones listed, about 92% are singletons. The sequenced sample was peripheral blood, obtained on day 0 of MenACWY control vaccination. The receptors originated from an adult in good health.

A few counts support this clone. V is TRBV11-2 and J is TRBJ2-5; weak D call: TRBD2 (6 bases). CDR1 is SGHAT, CDR2 FQNNGV, per germline. V lost 6 bases and J 6 bases, leaving 17 bases between the germline ends. The CDR3 totals 14 residues. CDR3 residues: CASSPLWDSKTQYF. DNA of the CDR3: TGTGCCAGCAGTCCCTTATGGGACTCGAAGACCCAGTACTTC.

This chain connects TRBV28 to TRBJ2-2; D possibly corresponds to TRBD1 (6 bases). The CDR3 has 16 amino acids. The germline V gene encodes CDR1 MDHEN and CDR2 SYDVKM. The ends were cut back, 5 bases at V and 5 bases at J, with 18 bases in the middle. Here the CDR3 DNA reads TGTGCCAGCAGTCAAATACAGGGACATCTAACCGGGGAGCTGTTTTTT. Its translation: CASSQIQGHLTGELFF.

V gene TRBV30 combines with J gene TRBJ2-5, with D unclear. This CDR3 is 14 amino acids long. Trimming stripped 0 bases from V and 1 base from J, with 9 bases between. Germline assignment: CDR1 GTSNPN and CDR2 SVGIG (reference sequence). CDR3 in amino acids: CAWSVPRGQETQYF. CDR3 sequence (DNA): TGTGCCTGGAGTGTACCCCGCGGCCAAGAGACCCAGTACTTC.

The chain is built from TRBV7-8 and TRBJ1-2; 8 bases line up with TRBD1. Germline-derived CDR1 and CDR2 are SGHVS and FQNEAQ. This CDR3 spans 14 amino acids. After removal of 5 bases from V and 2 bases from J, the junction contained 4 bases not matched to a gene. The CDR3 loop is CASSENRGNYGYTF. The CDR3, as DNA: TGTGCCAGCAGCGAAAACAGGGGGAACTATGGCTACACCTTC. The complete variable domain, with remaining parts taken from reference TRBV7-8 and TRBJ1-2, reads GAGVSQSPRYKVAKRGQDVALRCDPISGHVSLFWYQQALGQGPEFLTYFQNEAQLDKSGLPSDRFFAERPEGSVSTLKIQRTQQEDSAVYLCASSENRGNYGYTFGSGTRLTVV.

The V gene is TRBV19, the J gene TRBJ1-3; 7 bases fit TRBD1. Germline assignment: CDR1 LNHDA and CDR2 SQIVND (reference sequence). The CDR3 is 15 residues long. V shed 10 bases, J shed 0 bases, and the junction held 9 bases outside the gene matches. The CDR3 here is CAIAAGTASGNTIYF. In nucleotides, the CDR3 is TGTGCCATCGCGGCTGGGACAGCCTCTGGAAACACCATATATTTT.

The genes are TRBV19 and TRBJ2-7; 8 bases are a match to TRBD2. CDR1 and CDR2 (germline): LNHDA, SQIVND (reference sequence). The CDR3 length is 17 residues. Trimming cost V 0 bases and J 4 bases; bases outside gene matches: 11. The CDR3 DNA reads TGTGCCAGTAGTATAGATACTCGGGGGGGGAATCTTTACGAGCAGTACGTC. Translated: CASSIDTRGGNLYEQYV.

The chain combines TRBV7-2 with TRBJ1-5; D is ambiguous. CDR3 length: 15 amino acids. CDR1 is SGHTA, CDR2 FQGNSA, per germline. V was cut by 1 base and J by 4 bases, with 11 bases left in between. The CDR3: CASSLVSGGNQPQHF. The DNA of the CDR3 is TGTGCCAGCAGCTTAGTTTCAGGCGGGAATCAGCCCCAGCATTTT.

The chain carries TRBV10-3 and TRBJ1-2; 7 positions match TRBD1. With 2 bases clipped from V and 3 bases from J, the junction kept 3 bases outside the gene matches. The V gene's germline CDR1 is ENHRY and CDR2 SYGVKD. The CDR3 sequence is 14 residues long. The CDR3 sequence: CAISERGRDYGYTF. The CDR3, as DNA: TGTGCCATCAGTGAGAGGGGGCGAGACTATGGCTACACCTTC.

The gene calls are TRBV9 and TRBJ2-1; 7 bases align to TRBD1. The V gene's germline CDR1 is SGDLS and CDR2 YYNGEE. V lost 2 bases to trimming and J lost 4 bases; unmatched junction nucleotides: 6. The length of the CDR3 is 15 residues. The CDR3 spells CASSVSQGRYNEQFF. The CDR3 DNA is TGTGCCAGCAGCGTTTCACAGGGGCGATACAATGAGCAGTTCTTC. The whole variable domain, remainder taken from reference TRBV9 and TRBJ2-1, is DSGVTQTPKHLITATGQRVTLRCSPRSGDLSVYWYQQSLDQGLQFLIQYYNGEERAKGNILERFSAQQFPDLHSELNLSSLELGDSALYFCASSVSQGRYNEQFFGPGTRLTVL.

About this clone: The sample holds other DNA sequences that translate to the same CDR3. This chain joins TRBV5-1 and TRBJ2-2; D gene unclear. V gave up 2 bases and J gave up 4 bases, with 3 bases separating them. CDR1 is SGHRS, CDR2 YFSETQ, per germline. This CDR3 contains 12 residues. In nucleotides, the CDR3 is TGCGCCAGCAGCTTTAGCACCGGGGAGCTGTTTTTT. Translation: CASSFSTGELFF.

In the case of this clone: The junction shows a germline mismatch at one end, possibly a read error. This chain links TRBV19 with TRBJ2-3; D is possibly TRBD2 (6 bases). CDR1 and CDR2 (germline): LNHDA, SQIVND (reference sequence). This CDR3 is built from 15 residues. As DNA, the CDR3 is TGTGCCAGTAGTATAGGGGGAGGTTTCACAGGTACGCAGTATTTT. Protein sequence: CASSIGGGFTGTQYF.

This chain joins TRBV11-3 and TRBJ2-2; possible D gene TRBD1, 6 bases. The CDR3 extends over 17 amino acids. Trimming stripped 0 bases from V and 3 bases from J, with 14 bases between. The V gene's germline CDR1 is SGHNT and CDR2 YENEEA. In DNA form, the CDR3 reads TGTGCCAGCAGCTTAGAGTGGCCGGGACACCACACCGGGGAGCTGTTTTTT. It encodes CASSLEWPGHHTGELFF.

The V and J genes are TRBV13 and TRBJ2-7; TRBD2 is a possible D gene (6 bases). Trimming stripped 5 bases from V and 3 bases from J, with 26 bases between. The CDR3 consists of 18 residues. Looked up from germline, CDR1 is PRHDT and CDR2 is FYEKMQ (reference sequence). The CDR3 sequence: CASSRVADVGSLFYEQYF. The CDR3 DNA is TGTGCCAGCAGCAGAGTAGCGGACGTCGGGAGTTTATTCTACGAGCAGTACTTC.

The rearrangement uses TRBV3-1 (or the pseudogene TRBV3-2) and TRBJ2-3, with D uncertain. The germline CDR1 and CDR2 sequences are LGHDT and YNNKEL (reference sequence). This CDR3 contains 12 residues. The V and J ends lost 2 bases and 6 bases respectively, with 6 bases between them. Here the CDR3 reads CASSQTTDTQYF. The CDR3 bases are TGTGCCAGCAGCCAAACGACGGATACGCAGTATTTT.

The chain employs TRBV19 and TRBJ2-1; tentatively, D is TRBD2 (6 bases). V was shortened by 1 base and J by 6 bases, with 13 bases between the two germline ends. Germline CDR1 is LNHDA and CDR2 is SQIVND (reference sequence). The CDR3 is made up of 15 amino acids. The CDR3 loop reads CASSIAGVMGNEQFF. CDR3 in DNA: TGTGCCAGTAGTATAGCGGGAGTGATGGGCAATGAGCAGTTCTTC.

CDR3 loop: CASSIGFSGTGAAYGYTF. CDR3 in DNA: TGTGCCAGCAGCATTGGATTCTCCGGGACAGGGGCAGCCTATGGCTACACCTTC. The rearrangement joins TRBV7-9 to TRBJ1-2; 10 nucleotides align to TRBD1. Trimming cost V 5 bases and J 4 bases; bases outside gene matches: 16. Germline CDR1 SEHNR, CDR2 FQNEAQ (reference sequence). The CDR3 is made up of 18 amino acids.

The V gene is TRBV18, the J gene TRBJ1-2; D is unclear. Deletions cut 6 bases from V and 0 bases from J, with 8 bases between. The germline V gene encodes CDR1 KGHSH and CDR2 LQKENI. The CDR3 extends over 13 amino acids. CDR3 DNA: TGTGCCAGCTCCCACGAGGCTAACTATGGCTACACCTTC. Translated: CASSHEANYGYTF.

The chain has TRBV19 and TRBJ2-7, with D unclear. Trimming removed 0 bases at V and 2 bases at J, with 11 bases between. Germline lookup yields CDR1 LNHDA and CDR2 SQIVND (reference sequence). The CDR3 runs 15 residues. Here the CDR3 reads CASSIDRQFPYEQYF. Here the CDR3 DNA reads TGTGCCAGTAGTATAGATCGCCAGTTCCCCTACGAGCAGTACTTC.

The chain combines TRBV7-7 with TRBJ2-3, with D maybe TRBD2 (5 bases). Trimming removed 3 bases at V and 0 bases at J, with 10 bases between. CDR3 size: 15 residues. Germline V CDR1 and CDR2: SSHAT, FNYEAQ (reference sequence). CDR3 in amino acids: CASSFGGASTDTQYF. CDR3 bases: TGTGCCAGCAGCTTCGGAGGAGCTAGCACAGATACGCAGTATTTT. Full variable domain (outside the CDR3, taken from reference TRBV7-7 and TRBJ2-3): GAGVSQSPRYKVTKRGQDVTLRCDPISSHATLYWYQQALGQGPEFLTYFNYEAQPDKSGLPSDRFSAERPEGSISTLTIQRTEQRDSAMYRCASSFGGASTDTQYFGPGTRLTVL.

The chain is built from TRBV7-6 and TRBJ2-2; D might be TRBD1 (6 bases). CDR1 SGHVS and CDR2 FNYEAQ come from the germline V gene. V lost 4 bases to trimming and J lost 1 base, with 16 bases between them. This CDR3 is 17 amino acids long. The CDR3 spells CASSSPGTQKNTGELFF. The CDR3 DNA sequence: TGTGCCAGCAGCTCACCCGGGACACAAAAGAACACCGGGGAGCTGTTTTTT.

This chain connects TRBV7-2 to TRBJ1-1, with TRBD1 matching 9 bases. Germline V gene sequence: CDR1 SGHTA, CDR2 FQGNSA. V dropped 3 bases and J dropped 5; count of bases not matched to a gene: 7. The CDR3 contains 15 residues. The CDR3 sequence is CASSFLGQGKTEAFF. As DNA, the CDR3 is TGTGCCAGCAGCTTCCTGGGACAGGGAAAAACTGAAGCTTTCTTT.

The V and J genes are TRBV28 and TRBJ1-5; possibly TRBD1 for D (6 bases). Trimming shortened V by 5 bases and J by 6 bases, and 14 bases separated the two germline ends. The CDR3 has 14 residues. Germline V lookup: CDR1 MDHEN, CDR2 SYDVKM. The CDR3 DNA reads as TGTGCCAGCAGTCTACAGGGATACTCTCAGCCCCAGCATTTT. It is translated as CASSLQGYSQPQHF.

DNA of the CDR3: TGTGCCAGCAGCTTAGCGGGTCGGCAGACCTACGAGCAGTACTTC. Protein product: CASSLAGRQTYEQYF. The chain links TRBV7-9 to TRBJ2-7; no firm D call. V shed 0 bases and J shed 2 bases, with 11 bases lying between them. The CDR3 length is 15 residues. Germline CDR1 SEHNR, CDR2 FQNEAQ (reference sequence).

The rearrangement links TRBV7-2 to TRBJ1-1; D remains ambiguous. V was clipped by 5 bases and J by 4 bases, with 14 bases between them. The CDR3 consists of 14 residues. CDR1 is SGHTA, CDR2 FQGNSA, per germline. The CDR3 protein is CASSPHFFGTEAFF. The CDR3 DNA is TGTGCCAGCAGCCCCCATTTTTTCGGCACTGAAGCTTTCTTT.

This clone was observed a few times. The chain uses TRBV4-2 and TRBJ1-3; TRBD1 agrees at 7 bases. The germline CDR1 and CDR2 sequences are LGHNA and YNFKEQ. This CDR3 has 15 amino acids. Trimming cost V 2 bases and J 2 bases; bases outside gene matches: 3. DNA of the CDR3: TGTGCCAGCAGCCAACCCAGGGGGACTGGAAACACCATATATTTT. The encoded protein is CASSQPRGTGNTIYF.

The chain carries TRBV7-8 and TRBJ1-6, with D possibly matching TRBD1 (5 bases). Trimming took off 5 bases at V and 3 bases at J, with 14 bases between the two ends. Per the germline V gene, CDR1 is SGHVS and CDR2 is FQNEAQ. The CDR3 totals 16 residues. CDR3 nucleotide sequence: TGTGCCAGCAGCGAGAAGACAGTTGTCTATAATTCACCCCTCCACTTT. It encodes CASSEKTVVYNSPLHF.

This clone was detected a few times. CDR3 nucleotide sequence: TGTGCCAGCAGTGAGGCGGGGGGTTCAAATGAGCAGTTCTTC. The encoded protein is CASSEAGGSNEQFF. J is TRBJ2-1 and V is TRBV6-4, with 8 bases lining up with TRBD2. Trimming at V came to 3 bases and at J to 7 bases, leaving 5 bases not matched to a gene. Germline assignment: CDR1 MRHNA and CDR2 SNTAGT. The CDR3 spans 14 residues.

The CDR3 protein is CASSERGAGSGQKRYF. The CDR3 region has the DNA TGTGCCAGCAGTGAAAGGGGGGCAGGGTCGGGTCAGAAGCGGTATTTT. This chain links TRBV6-1 with TRBJ2-3; D tentatively fits TRBD1 or TRBD2 (6 bases each). The CDR3 totals 16 residues. V lost 2 bases to trimming and J lost 14 bases, with 26 bases between them. In germline, CDR1 is MNHNS, CDR2 SASEGT.

The chain recombines TRBV10-2 with TRBJ1-1; D is possibly TRBD1 (5 bases). CDR1 is WSHSY, CDR2 SAAADI, per germline. Trimming removed 5 bases at V and 3 bases at J, with 13 bases between. The CDR3 contains 14 residues. Written as DNA, the CDR3 is TGCGCCAGCAGTCGGGACTTTTTGGACACTGAAGCTTTCTTT. It encodes CASSRDFLDTEAFF.

J is TRBJ2-3 and V is TRBV21-1; the table calls TRBD2, which could not be checked here. TRBV21-1 is an annotated pseudogene. The CDR3 is 22 residues long. CDR3 protein: CASSKVGGVLARFSVWLDTQYF. DNA of the CDR3: TGTGCCAGCAGCAAAGTAGGGGGGGTTCTAGCTAGGTTTAGCGTTTGGTTGGATACGCAGTATTTT.